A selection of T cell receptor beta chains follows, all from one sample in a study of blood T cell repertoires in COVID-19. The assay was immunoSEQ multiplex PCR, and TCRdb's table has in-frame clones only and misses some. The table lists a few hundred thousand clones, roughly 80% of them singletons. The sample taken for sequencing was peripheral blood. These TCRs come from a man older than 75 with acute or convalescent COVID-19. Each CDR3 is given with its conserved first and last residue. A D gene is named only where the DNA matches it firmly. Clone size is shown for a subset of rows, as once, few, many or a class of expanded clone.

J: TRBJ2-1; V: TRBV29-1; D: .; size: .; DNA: TGCAGCGTTCGGAGCTGGAGCTCCTACAATGAGCAGTTCTTC; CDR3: CSVRSWSSYNEQFF
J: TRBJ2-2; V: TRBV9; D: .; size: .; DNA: TGTGCCAGCAGCGCCCCCGAAGGGGGGGTGGCCGGGGAGCTGTTTTTT; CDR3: CASSAPEGGVAGELFF
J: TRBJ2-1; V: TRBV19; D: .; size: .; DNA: TGTGCCAGTAGTCCCCGCAGCTCCTACAATGAGCAGTTCTTC; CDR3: CASSPRSSYNEQFF
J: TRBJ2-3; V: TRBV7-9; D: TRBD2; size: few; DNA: TGTGCCAGCACCGTTAGGACTAGCGGGGCCTCAGATACGCAGTATTTT; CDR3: CASTVRTSGASDTQYF
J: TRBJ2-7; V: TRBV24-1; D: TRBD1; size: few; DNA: TGTGCCACCAGTGATTCGACCGGGACAGACTTCTACGAGCAGTACTTC; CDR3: CATSDSTGTDFYEQYF
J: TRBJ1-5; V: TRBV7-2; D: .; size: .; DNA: TGTGCCAGCAGCTCCAGACAGGACAATCAGCCCCAGCATTTT; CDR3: CASSSRQDNQPQHF
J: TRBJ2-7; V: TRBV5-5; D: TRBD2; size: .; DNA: TGTGCCAGCAGCTTAGGACTAGCGGTCTCCTACGAGCAGTACTTC; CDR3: CASSLGLAVSYEQYF
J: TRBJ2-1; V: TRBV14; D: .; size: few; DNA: TGTGCCAGCAGCCAACAGGGGCCCAATGAGCAGTTCTTC; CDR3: CASSQQGPNEQFF
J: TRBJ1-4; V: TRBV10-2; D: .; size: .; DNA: TGCGCCAGCAATAAAGGGCAGGGGTCTACAAAACTGTTTTTT; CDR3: CASNKGQGSTKLFF
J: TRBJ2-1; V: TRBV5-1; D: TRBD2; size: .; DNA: TGCGCCAGCAGCTCCCGGGGGGGGACAACCTACAATGAGCAGTTCTTC; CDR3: CASSSRGGTTYNEQFF
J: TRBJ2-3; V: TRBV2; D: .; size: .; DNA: TGTGCCAGCAGTGCCCCCCCGGATACGCAGTATTTT; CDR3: CASSAPPDTQYF
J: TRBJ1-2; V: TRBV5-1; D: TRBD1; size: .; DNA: TGCGCCAGCAGCTTGGATCTCGGTTACAGGGGTGGTCATGGCTACACCTTC; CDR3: CASSLDLGYRGGHGYTF
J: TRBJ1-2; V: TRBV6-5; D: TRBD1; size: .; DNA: TGTGCCAGCAGGACAGGGACAGGCTATGGCTACACCTTC; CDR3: CASRTGTGYGYTF
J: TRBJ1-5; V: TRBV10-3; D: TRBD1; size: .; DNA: TGTGCCATCAGTGAGGCTCCCGGGACAGGGGGCAATCAGCCCCAGCATTTT; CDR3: CAISEAPGTGGNQPQHF
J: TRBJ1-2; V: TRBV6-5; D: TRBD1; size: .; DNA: TGTGCCAGCAGTTACAAGGGGGCATATGGCTACACCTTC; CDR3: CASSYKGAYGYTF
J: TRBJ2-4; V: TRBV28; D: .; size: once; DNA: TGTGCCAGCATCAAAGGGGGGGCCTTAGCCAAAAACATTCAGTACTTC; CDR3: CASIKGGALAKNIQYF
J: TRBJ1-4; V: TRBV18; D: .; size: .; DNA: TGTGCCAGCTCACCACCGGCGGGGGTGGCTAATGAAAAACTGTTTTTT; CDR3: CASSPPAGVANEKLFF
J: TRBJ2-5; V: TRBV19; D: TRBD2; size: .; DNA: TGTGCCAGTAGTGTTAGCGGGAGGGCCGGGGAGACCCAGTACTTC; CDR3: CASSVSGRAGETQYF
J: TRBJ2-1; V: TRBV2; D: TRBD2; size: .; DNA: TGTGCCAGCAGGGGGGTAGCGGGAGCGGGTGAGCAGTTCTTC; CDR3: CASRGVAGAGEQFF
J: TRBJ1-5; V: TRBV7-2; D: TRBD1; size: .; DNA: TGTGCCAGCAGATCACAGGGGGCTAATCAGCCCCAGCATTTT; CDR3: CASRSQGANQPQHF
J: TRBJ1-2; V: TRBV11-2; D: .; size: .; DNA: TGTGCCAGCAGCTTATCAGGCTATGGCTACACCTTC; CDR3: CASSLSGYGYTF
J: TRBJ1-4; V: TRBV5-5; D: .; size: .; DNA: TGTGCCAGCAGCTTGGTGGGGGCGCATAATGAAAAACTGTTTTTT; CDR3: CASSLVGAHNEKLFF
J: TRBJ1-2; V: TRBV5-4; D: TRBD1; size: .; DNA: TGTGCCAGCAGCTTGCAGGGGGGATATGGCTACACCTTC; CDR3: CASSLQGGYGYTF
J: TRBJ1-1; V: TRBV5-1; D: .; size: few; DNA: TGCGCCAGCAGCCCGGGGAATGTGCTAAGCACTGAAGCTTTCTTT; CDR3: CASSPGNVLSTEAFF
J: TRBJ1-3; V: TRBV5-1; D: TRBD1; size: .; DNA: TGCGCCAGCAGCGTGGGACAGGGCGCAGGAAACACCATATATTTT; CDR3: CASSVGQGAGNTIYF
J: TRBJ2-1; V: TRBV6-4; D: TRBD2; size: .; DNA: TGTGCCAGCAGTGACTCGTGGACTAGCGGGAGCTCCTACAATGAGCAGTTCTTC; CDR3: CASSDSWTSGSSYNEQFF
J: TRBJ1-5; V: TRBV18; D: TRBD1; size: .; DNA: TGTGCCAGCTCACCACCGAGTACAGGGGGGCAGCCCCAGCATTTT; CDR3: CASSPPSTGGQPQHF
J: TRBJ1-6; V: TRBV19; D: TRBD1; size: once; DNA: TGTGCCAGTAGTAACCAGGGGGCCCTTAATTCACCCCTCCACTTT; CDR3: CASSNQGALNSPLHF
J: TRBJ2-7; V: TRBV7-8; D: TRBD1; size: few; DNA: TGTGCCAGCACACTCTTAGGACAGGGGGCGCGGGAGCAGTACTTC; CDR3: CASTLLGQGAREQYF
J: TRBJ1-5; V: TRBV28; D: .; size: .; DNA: TGTGCCAGCAGTTTAGGGCAGGGGAGTCAGCCCCAGCATTTT; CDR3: CASSLGQGSQPQHF
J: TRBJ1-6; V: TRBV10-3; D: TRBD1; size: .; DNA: TGTGCCATCAGTGACTCGTCGGGACAGGGCGGCTATAATTCACCCCTCCACTTT; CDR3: CAISDSSGQGGYNSPLHF
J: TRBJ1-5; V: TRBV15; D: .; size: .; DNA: TGTGCCACCAGCAGAGATCCCCCGACAAGGGGGGGTCAGCCCCAGCATTTT; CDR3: CATSRDPPTRGGQPQHF
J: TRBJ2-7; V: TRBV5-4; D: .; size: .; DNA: TGTGCCAGCAGCTTGGTCTCGACTACTGGCGAGCAGTACTTC; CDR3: CASSLVSTTGEQYF
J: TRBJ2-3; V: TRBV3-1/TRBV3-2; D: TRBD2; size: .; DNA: TGTGCCAGCAGTCCTCAAGCGGGGGGGCAAGATACGCAGTATTTT; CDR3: CASSPQAGGQDTQYF
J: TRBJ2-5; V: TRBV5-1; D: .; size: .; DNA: TGCGCCAGCAGCTTGGGAAACCTAGGAGAAGAGACCCAGTACTTC; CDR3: CASSLGNLGEETQYF
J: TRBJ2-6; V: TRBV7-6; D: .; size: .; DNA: TGTGCCAGCAGCTTGACTTTTGCCTCTGGGGCCAACGTCCTGACTTTC; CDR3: CASSLTFASGANVLTF
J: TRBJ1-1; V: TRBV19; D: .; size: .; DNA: TGTGCCAGTAGTCCCGGACAGAACACTGAAGCTTTCTTT; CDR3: CASSPGQNTEAFF
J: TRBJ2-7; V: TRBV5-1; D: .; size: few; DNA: TGCGCCAGCAGCACGGACAGCGCCTACGAGCAGTACTTC; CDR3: CASSTDSAYEQYF
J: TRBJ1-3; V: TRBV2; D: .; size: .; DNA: TGTGCCAGCAGTGGGGGGGACGGCTCTGGAAACACCATATATTTT; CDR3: CASSGGDGSGNTIYF
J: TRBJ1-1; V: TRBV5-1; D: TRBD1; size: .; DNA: TGCGCCAGCAGACCGAGAGGACAGGCGGGCACTGAAGCTTTCTTT; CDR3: CASRPRGQAGTEAFF